Each of the 18 T cell receptor beta chains below was sequenced from the same sample in a study of blood T cells in healthy people across ages. Next came a second PCR, run for about 6 to 11 cycles, which used a sample-barcoded 5' primer along with a J-beta primer mix. MiXCR, run by TCRdb on the 5' RACE reads, gives a single entry per CDR3 protein. The table has 600,000 to 1,000,000 distinct CDR3 sequences, about 25% seen once. These data were also filed under a second study, of T cells of mothers and their children.

Specimen: blood. The source of these receptors is a boy aged 5-17 years in good health.

Here the CDR3 reads CASGREVHNEQFF. The CDR3 coding sequence is TGTGCCAGCGGGCGGGAGGTCCACAATGAGCAGTTCTTC. The chain joins TRBV6-1 to TRBJ2-1, with TRBD2 identical over 8 bases. Looked up from germline, CDR1 is MNHNS and CDR2 is SASEGT. V was pared by 8 bases and J by 5 bases, with 5 bases of the junction left unmatched. The CDR3 is 13 residues long.

This clonotype occurred a few times. The chain has TRBV7-2 and TRBJ2-1, with unresolved D. Deletions cut 1 base from V and 0 bases from J, with 10 bases between. The germline CDR1 and CDR2 sequences are SGHTA and FQGNSA. The CDR3 runs 16 residues. CDR3 region: CASSLGAYISYNEQFF. CDR3 DNA sequence: TGTGCCAGCAGCTTAGGGGCCTACATCTCCTACAATGAGCAGTTCTTC.

This clonotype appeared many times. The chain couples TRBV7-6 to TRBJ2-1, with a possible D match to TRBD2 (6 bases). V was trimmed by 5 bases and J by 0 bases, leaving 11 bases between them. CDR1 and CDR2 from the germline V gene are SGHVS and FNYEAQ. CDR3 length: 15 amino acids. This chain's CDR3 is CASSPTGGSYNEQFF. The CDR3 coding sequence is TGTGCCAGCAGCCCCACCGGGGGCTCCTACAATGAGCAGTTCTTC.

The sample holds a few counts of this clonotype. V is TRBV29-1 and J is TRBJ2-4; 10 nucleotides line up with TRBD1. Germline assignment: CDR1 SQVTM and CDR2 ANQGSEA. There are 15 residues in the CDR3. The V gene end was trimmed by 5 bases and the J gene end by 9 bases; junction bases not matched to a gene: 13. Written as DNA, the CDR3 is TGCAGCGTTTACACTCCGGGACAGGGGATTATCATTCAGTACTTC. Translation: CSVYTPGQGIIIQYF.

This clonotype has just a few counts. Relative to the germline gene, one junction end is altered; a read error may explain this. This chain connects TRBV7-2 to TRBJ1-2, with TRBD1 identical over 7 bases. Germline values: CDR1 SGHTA, CDR2 FQGNSA. The CDR3 loop spans 13 amino acids. The CDR3 bases are TGTGCCAGCAGCGAACAGGGGATCTATAGCTACACCTTC. Translation: CASSEQGIYSYTF.

The V and J genes are TRBV7-2 and TRBJ2-1; a weak D match, TRBD2 (6 bases). The J call may be incorrect, as the DNA end agrees better with TRBJ2-5. This CDR3 spans 15 amino acids. CDR1 and CDR2 from the germline V gene are SGHTA and FQGNSA. The CDR3 sequence: CASSLMSAGRETQYF. For the CDR3, the DNA is TGTGCCAGCAGCTTAATGTCGGCGGGAAGAGAGACCCAGTACTTC.

V is TRBV20-1 and J is TRBJ2-7; D remains unclear. This CDR3 contains 14 residues. The V gene's germline CDR1 is DFQATT and CDR2 SNEGSKA (reference sequence). V was clipped by 0 bases and J by 4 bases, with 13 bases between them. CDR3: CSARDSGIVYEQYF. CDR3 nucleotide sequence: TGCAGTGCTAGAGATTCTGGGATAGTTTACGAGCAGTACTTC.

In this sample, this clonotype turned up a few times. This sequence joins TRBV4-3 and TRBJ2-1; 7 positions agree with TRBD2. The CDR3 is made up of 15 amino acids. The germline CDR1 and CDR2 sequences are LGHNA and YSLEER. V shed 3 bases and J 2 bases; nucleotides not matched to a gene: 4. CDR3 DNA sequence: TGCGCCAGCAGCCAGGGGGGACTAACCTACAATGAGCAGTTCTTC. This codes for CASSQGGLTYNEQFF.

CDR3 sequence (DNA): TGCAGTGCTAGAGATCTGGCGGCGACCTCCTACAATGAGCAGTTCTTC. Protein sequence: CSARDLAATSYNEQFF. The chain employs TRBV20-1 and TRBJ2-1; D gene unclear. This CDR3 comprises 16 residues. Trimming left V 0 bases short and J 0 bases short, with 12 bases between. CDR1 is DFQATT and CDR2 is SNEGSKA in the germline V gene (reference sequence).

Details on this clonotype: Germline and junction disagree at one end, which may indicate a read error. The chain joins TRBV7-7 to TRBJ2-5, with D possibly TRBD1 on 6 matching bases. Germline CDR1 SSHAT, CDR2 FNYEAQ (reference sequence). This CDR3 is 15 amino acids long. The CDR3: CASSPRPRTEETQYF. Written as DNA, the CDR3 is TGTGCTAGCAGCCCCCGCCCTCGGACAGAAGAGACCCAGTACTTC.

The V gene is TRBV4-3, the J gene TRBJ2-5, with 14 bases identical to TRBD2. The J segment lost 4 bases and the V segment lost 1 base, leaving 5 bases of the junction unmatched. Germline CDR1 is LGHNA and CDR2 is YSLEER. The CDR3 has 17 amino acids. CDR3: CASSQAQGLAGAETQYF. For the CDR3, the DNA is TGCGCCAGCAGCCAAGCCCAGGGACTAGCGGGAGCAGAGACCCAGTACTTC.

The chain combines TRBV6-6 with TRBJ2-7, with 9 bases fitting TRBD1. Germline values: CDR1 MNHNY, CDR2 SVGAGI (reference sequence). J gave up 6 bases and V 5 bases, and 11 bases lay outside the gene matches. CDR3 size: 15 residues. Here the CDR3 DNA reads TGTGCCAGCAGTGCCCCCTCCGGGACAGGGACCGAGCAGTACTTC. Its translation: CASSAPSGTGTEQYF.

Only a few counts were recorded for this clonotype. The rearrangement joins TRBV7-8 to TRBJ2-5; TRBD2 matches 16 bases. The DNA end lines up better with TRBJ2-7; the J call may be wrong. The germline CDR1 and CDR2 sequences are SGHVS and FQNEAQ. CDR3 length: 22 residues. In DNA, the CDR3 is TGTGCCAGCAGCTTAGAACCCGGGACTAGCGGGAGGGGAATCCCGATAAGCTACGAGCAGTACTTC. Protein: CASSLEPGTSGRGIPISYEQYF.

The V and J genes are TRBV20-1 and TRBJ2-5, with TRBD2 matching 11 bases. The end of the DNA aligns better with TRBJ2-7, so the J call may be wrong. The CDR3 extends over 15 amino acids. The germline gives CDR1 DFQATT, CDR2 SNEGSKA (reference sequence). The CDR3 DNA reads TGCAGTGCTAGTCTGGGGACTAGCGGCAGCTACGAGCAGTACTTC. Translated: CSASLGTSGSYEQYF.

This clonotype turned up a few times. The V and J genes are TRBV7-9 and TRBJ2-5; 12 bases are a match to TRBD2. The DNA end lines up better with TRBJ2-1; the J call may be wrong. Germline V gives CDR1 SEHNR, CDR2 FQNEAQ (reference sequence). The CDR3 runs 15 residues. The CDR3 nucleotides are TGTGCCAGCAGCACTAGCGGGGGGCCTCTTAATGAGCAGTTCTTC. Amino acid sequence: CASSTSGGPLNEQFF.

This clonotype has just a few counts. The chain combines TRBV7-9 with TRBJ1-2; D is uncertain. The V gene lost 3 bases and the J gene lost 0 bases, with 14 bases spanning the gap. This CDR3 has 16 residues. The V gene's germline CDR1 is SEHNR and CDR2 FQNEAQ (reference sequence). CDR3 sequence reads: CASSLGELGTNYGYTF. In DNA, the CDR3 is TGTGCCAGCAGCTTGGGTGAATTGGGTACTAACTATGGCTACACCTTC. Supplemented by reference TRBV7-9 and TRBJ1-2, the full variable domain reads DTGVSQNPRHKITKRGQNVTFRCDPISEHNRLYWYRQTLGQGPEFLTYFQNEAQLEKSRLLSDRFSAERPKGSFSTLEIQRTEQGDSAMYLCASSLGELGTNYGYTFGSGTRLTVV.

This clonotype occurred a few times. The rearrangement uses TRBV12-3 or TRBV12-4 and TRBJ2-3, with TRBD1 matching over 7 bases. J lost 4 bases, V lost 5 bases, and 6 bases had no gene match. The CDR3 totals 14 residues. This CDR3 reads CASSTRGRADTQYF. Here the CDR3 DNA reads TGTGCCAGCAGTACTAGGGGGCGAGCAGATACGCAGTATTTT.

A few counts support this clonotype. The V and J genes are TRBV20-1 and TRBJ2-3; no clear D gene. Germline V gives CDR1 DFQATT, CDR2 SNEGSKA (reference sequence). This CDR3 is built from 14 residues. V shed 6 bases and J shed 1 base, with 14 bases lying between them. This CDR3 reads CSAKLGARTDTQYF. In nucleotides, the CDR3 is TGCAGTGCGAAGTTGGGTGCCCGCACAGATACGCAGTATTTT.